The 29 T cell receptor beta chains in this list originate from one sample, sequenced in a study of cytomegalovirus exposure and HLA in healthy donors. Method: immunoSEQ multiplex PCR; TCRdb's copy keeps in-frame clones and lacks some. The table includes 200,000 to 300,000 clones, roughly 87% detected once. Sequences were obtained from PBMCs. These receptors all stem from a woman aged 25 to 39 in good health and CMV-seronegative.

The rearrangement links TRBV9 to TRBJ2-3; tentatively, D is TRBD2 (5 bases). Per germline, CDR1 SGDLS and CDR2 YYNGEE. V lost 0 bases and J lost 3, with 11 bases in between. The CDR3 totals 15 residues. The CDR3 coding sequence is TGTGCCAGCAGCGTAGACTCCGGGATTACAGATACGCAGTATTTT. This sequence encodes CASSVDSGITDTQYF.

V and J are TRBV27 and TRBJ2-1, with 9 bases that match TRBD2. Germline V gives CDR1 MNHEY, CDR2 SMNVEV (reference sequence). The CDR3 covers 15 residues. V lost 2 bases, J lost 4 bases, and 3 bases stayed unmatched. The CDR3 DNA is TGTGCCAGCAGTTTAGCGGGAGGGGAGTACAATGAGCAGTTCTTC. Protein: CASSLAGGEYNEQFF.

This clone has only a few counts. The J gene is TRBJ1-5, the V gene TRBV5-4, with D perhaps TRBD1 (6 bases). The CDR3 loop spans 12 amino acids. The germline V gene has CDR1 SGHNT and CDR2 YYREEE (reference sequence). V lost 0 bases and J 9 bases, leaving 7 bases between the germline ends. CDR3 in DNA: TGTGCCAGCAGCTTGGAGGGGGGGCCCCAGCATTTT. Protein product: CASSLEGGPQHF.

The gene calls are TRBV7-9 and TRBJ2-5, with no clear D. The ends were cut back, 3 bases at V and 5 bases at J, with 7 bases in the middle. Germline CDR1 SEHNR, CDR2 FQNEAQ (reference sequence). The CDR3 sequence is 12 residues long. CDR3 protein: CASSFLWETQYF. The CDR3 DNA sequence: TGTGCCAGCAGCTTTTTGTGGGAGACCCAGTACTTC.

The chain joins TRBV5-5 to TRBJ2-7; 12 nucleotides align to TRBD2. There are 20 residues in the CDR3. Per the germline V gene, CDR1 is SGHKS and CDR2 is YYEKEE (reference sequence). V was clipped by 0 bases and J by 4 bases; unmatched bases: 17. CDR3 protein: CASSLVGTVTSGRSPYEQYF. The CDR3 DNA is TGTGCCAGCAGCTTGGTGGGGACGGTAACTAGCGGGAGGTCCCCATACGAGCAGTACTTC.

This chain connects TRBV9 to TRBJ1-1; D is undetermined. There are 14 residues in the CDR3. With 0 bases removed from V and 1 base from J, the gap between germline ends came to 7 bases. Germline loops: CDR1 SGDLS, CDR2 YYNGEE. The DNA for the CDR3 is TGTGCCAGCAGCGTAGCCCCATCGAACACTGAAGCTTTCTTT. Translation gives CASSVAPSNTEAFF.

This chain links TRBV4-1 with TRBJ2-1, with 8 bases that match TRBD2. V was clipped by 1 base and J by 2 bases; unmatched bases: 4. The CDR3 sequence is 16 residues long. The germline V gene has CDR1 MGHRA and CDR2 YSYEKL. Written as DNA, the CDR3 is TGCGCCAGCAGCCAAGTCGGGAGGGCCACCTACAATGAGCAGTTCTTC. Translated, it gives CASSQVGRATYNEQFF.

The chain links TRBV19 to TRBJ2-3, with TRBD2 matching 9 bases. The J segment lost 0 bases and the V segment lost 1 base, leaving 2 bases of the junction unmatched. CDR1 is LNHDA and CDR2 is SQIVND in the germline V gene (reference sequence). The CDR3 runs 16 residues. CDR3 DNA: TGTGCCAGTAGTATAGGGGCGGGAGGGAGCACAGATACGCAGTATTTT. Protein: CASSIGAGGSTDTQYF.

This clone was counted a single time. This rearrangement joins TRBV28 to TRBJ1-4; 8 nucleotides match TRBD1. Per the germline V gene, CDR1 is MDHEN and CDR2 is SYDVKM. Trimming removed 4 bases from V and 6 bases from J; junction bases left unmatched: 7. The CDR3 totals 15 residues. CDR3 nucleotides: TGTGCCAGCAGTTCCCGACAGGGGCGCGATGAAAAACTGTTTTTT. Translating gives CASSSRQGRDEKLFF.

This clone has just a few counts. CDR3 in DNA: TGTGCCAGCAGTGGACAGGGTTCGGACTACGAGCAGTACTTC. Encoded protein: CASSGQGSDYEQYF. V and J are TRBV25-1 and TRBJ2-7, with TRBD1 matching 7 bases. V shed 4 bases, J shed 3 bases, and the junction held 6 bases outside the gene matches. The CDR3 has 14 residues. Germline V CDR1 and CDR2: MGHDK, SYGVNS.

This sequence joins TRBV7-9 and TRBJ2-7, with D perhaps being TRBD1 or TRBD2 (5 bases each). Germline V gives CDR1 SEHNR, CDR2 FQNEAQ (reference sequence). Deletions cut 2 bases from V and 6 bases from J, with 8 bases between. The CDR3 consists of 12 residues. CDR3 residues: CASSLLGTEQYF. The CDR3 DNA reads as TGTGCCAGCAGCTTACTCGGGACCGAGCAGTACTTC.

The CDR3 nucleotides are TGCAGCGTTGAAGTAGAGGGGGCGGACAGAGATTACGAGCAGTACTTC. It encodes CSVEVEGADRDYEQYF. This chain connects TRBV29-1 to TRBJ2-7; 7 bases are shared with TRBD1. Trimming at V came to 1 base and at J to 4 bases, leaving 13 bases not matched to a gene. Per the germline V gene, CDR1 is SQVTM and CDR2 is ANQGSEA. The CDR3 spans 16 residues.

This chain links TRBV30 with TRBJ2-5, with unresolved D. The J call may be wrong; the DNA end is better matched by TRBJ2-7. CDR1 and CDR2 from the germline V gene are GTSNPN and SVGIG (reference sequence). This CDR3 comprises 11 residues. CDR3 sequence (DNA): TGTGCCTGGACTAGCTCCTACGAGCAGTACTTC. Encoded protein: CAWTSSYEQYF.

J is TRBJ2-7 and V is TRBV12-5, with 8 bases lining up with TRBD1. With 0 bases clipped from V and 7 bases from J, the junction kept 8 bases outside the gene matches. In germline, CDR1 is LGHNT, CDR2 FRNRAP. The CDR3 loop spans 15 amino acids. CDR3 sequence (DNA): TGTGCTAGTGGTTTGGTAACAGGGGGGCGTTGGGAGCAGTACTTC. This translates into CASGLVTGGRWEQYF.

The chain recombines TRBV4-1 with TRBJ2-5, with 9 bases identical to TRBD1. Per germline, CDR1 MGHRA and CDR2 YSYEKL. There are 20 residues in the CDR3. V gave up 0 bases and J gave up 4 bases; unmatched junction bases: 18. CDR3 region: CASSQEGTPGTGSKTETQYF. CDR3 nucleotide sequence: TGCGCCAGCAGCCAAGAGGGGACCCCCGGGACAGGGAGTAAGACAGAGACCCAGTACTTC.

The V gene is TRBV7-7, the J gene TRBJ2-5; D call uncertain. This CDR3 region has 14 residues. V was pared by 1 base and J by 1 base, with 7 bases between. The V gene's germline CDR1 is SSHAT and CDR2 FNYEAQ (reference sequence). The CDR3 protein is CASSLGDIQETQYF. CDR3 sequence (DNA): TGTGCCAGCAGCTTAGGCGATATCCAAGAGACCCAGTACTTC.

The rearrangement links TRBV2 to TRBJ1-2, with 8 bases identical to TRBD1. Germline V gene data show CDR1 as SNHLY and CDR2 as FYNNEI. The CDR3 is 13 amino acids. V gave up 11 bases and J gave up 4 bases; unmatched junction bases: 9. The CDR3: CACGQGTFYGYTF. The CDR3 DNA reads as TGTGCCTGTGGACAGGGCACCTTCTATGGCTACACCTTC.

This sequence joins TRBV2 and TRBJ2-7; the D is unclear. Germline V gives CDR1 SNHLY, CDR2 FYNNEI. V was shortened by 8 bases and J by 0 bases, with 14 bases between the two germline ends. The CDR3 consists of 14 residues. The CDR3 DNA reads TGTGCCAGCTTAAGGTCGCCTAGCTCCTACGAGCAGTACTTC. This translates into CASLRSPSSYEQYF.

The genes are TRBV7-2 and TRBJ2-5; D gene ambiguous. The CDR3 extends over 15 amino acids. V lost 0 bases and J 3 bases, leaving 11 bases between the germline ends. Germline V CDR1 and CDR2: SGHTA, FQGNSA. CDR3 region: CASSLALTRKETQYF. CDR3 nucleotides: TGTGCCAGCAGCTTAGCGCTTACCCGTAAAGAGACCCAGTACTTC.

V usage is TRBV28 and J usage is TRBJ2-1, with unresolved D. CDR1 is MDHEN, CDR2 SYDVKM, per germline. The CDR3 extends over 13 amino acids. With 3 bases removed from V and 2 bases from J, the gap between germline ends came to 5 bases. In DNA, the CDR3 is TGTGCCAGCAGTTTTATCGCCTACAATGAGCAGTTCTTC. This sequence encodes CASSFIAYNEQFF.

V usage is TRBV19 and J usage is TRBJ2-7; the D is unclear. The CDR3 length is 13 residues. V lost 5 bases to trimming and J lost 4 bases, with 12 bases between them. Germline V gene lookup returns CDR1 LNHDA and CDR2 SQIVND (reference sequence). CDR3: CASSPQGWYEQYF. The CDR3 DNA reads TGTGCCAGTAGTCCACAAGGGTGGTACGAGCAGTACTTC.

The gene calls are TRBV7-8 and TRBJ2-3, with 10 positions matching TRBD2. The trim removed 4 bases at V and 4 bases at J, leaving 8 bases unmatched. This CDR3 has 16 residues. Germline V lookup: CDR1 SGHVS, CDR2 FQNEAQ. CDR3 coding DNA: TGTGCCAGCAGCTCGGGACTAGCGATTATCTCAGATACGCAGTATTTT. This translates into CASSSGLAIISDTQYF.

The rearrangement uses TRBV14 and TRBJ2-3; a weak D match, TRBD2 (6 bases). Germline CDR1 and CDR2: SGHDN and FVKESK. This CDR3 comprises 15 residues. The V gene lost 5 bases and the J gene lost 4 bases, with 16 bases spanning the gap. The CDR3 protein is CASSLTGLSSDTQYF. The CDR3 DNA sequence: TGTGCCAGCAGCTTGACGGGACTTTCCTCAGATACGCAGTATTTT. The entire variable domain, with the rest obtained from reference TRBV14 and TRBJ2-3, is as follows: EAGVTQFPSHSVIEKGQTVTLRCDPISGHDNLYWYRRVMGKEIKFLLHFVKESKQDESGMPNNRFLAERTGGTYSTLKVQPAELEDSGVYFCASSLTGLSSDTQYFGPGTRLTVL.

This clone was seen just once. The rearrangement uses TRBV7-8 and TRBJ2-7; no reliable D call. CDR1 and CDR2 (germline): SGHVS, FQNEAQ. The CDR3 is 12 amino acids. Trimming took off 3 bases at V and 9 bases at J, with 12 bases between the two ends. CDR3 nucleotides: TGTGCCAGCAGCTTGGATCCTTATGGGCAGTACTTC. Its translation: CASSLDPYGQYF.

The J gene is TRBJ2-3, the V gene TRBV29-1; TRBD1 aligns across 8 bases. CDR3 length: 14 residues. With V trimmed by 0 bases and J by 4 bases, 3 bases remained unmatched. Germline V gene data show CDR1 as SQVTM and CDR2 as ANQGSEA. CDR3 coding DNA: TGCAGCGTTGAAGACAGGGGGCAGGCAGATACGCAGTATTTT. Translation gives CSVEDRGQADTQYF.

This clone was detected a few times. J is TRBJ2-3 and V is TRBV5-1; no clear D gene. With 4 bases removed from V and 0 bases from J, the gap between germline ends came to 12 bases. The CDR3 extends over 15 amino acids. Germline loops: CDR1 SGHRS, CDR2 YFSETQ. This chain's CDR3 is CASSGQVSSTDTQYF. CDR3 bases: TGCGCCAGCAGCGGGCAGGTGTCTAGCACAGATACGCAGTATTTT.

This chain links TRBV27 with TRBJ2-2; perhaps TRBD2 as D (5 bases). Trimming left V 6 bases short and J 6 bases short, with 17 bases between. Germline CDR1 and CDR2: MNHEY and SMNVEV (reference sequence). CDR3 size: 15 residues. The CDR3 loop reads CASSRRTDAPGELFF. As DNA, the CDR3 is TGTGCCAGCAGCCGACGGACTGACGCCCCCGGGGAGCTGTTTTTT.

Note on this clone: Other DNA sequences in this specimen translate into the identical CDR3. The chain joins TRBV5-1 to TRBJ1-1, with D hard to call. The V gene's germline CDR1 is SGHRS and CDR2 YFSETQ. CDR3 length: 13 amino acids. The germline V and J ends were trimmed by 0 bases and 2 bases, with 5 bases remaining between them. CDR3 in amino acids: CASSLGGNTEAFF. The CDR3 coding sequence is TGCGCCAGCAGCTTGGGAGGAAACACTGAAGCTTTCTTT. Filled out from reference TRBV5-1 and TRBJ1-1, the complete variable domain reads KAGVTQTPRYLIKTRGQQVTLSCSPISGHRSVSWYQQTPGQGLQFLFEYFSETQRNKGNFPGRFSGRQFSNSRSEMNVSTLELGDSALYLCASSLGGNTEAFFGQGTRLTVV.

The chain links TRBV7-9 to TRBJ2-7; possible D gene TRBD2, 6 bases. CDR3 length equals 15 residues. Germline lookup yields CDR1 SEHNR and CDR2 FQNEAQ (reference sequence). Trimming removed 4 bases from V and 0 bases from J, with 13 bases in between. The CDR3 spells CASSSPGVSSYEQYF. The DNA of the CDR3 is TGTGCCAGCAGCTCTCCGGGGGTATCCTCCTACGAGCAGTACTTC.